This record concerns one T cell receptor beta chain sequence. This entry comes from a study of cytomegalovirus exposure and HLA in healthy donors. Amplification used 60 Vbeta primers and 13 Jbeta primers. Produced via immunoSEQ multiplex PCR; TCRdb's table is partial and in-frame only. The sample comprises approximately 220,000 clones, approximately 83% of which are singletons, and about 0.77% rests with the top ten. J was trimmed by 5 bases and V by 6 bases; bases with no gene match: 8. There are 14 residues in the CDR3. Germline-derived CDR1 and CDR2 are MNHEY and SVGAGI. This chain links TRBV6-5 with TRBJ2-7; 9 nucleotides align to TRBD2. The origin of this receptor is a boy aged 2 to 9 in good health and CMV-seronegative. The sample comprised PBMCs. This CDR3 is CASSATSGGNEQYF. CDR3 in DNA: TGTGCCAGCAGCGCGACTAGCGGTGGCAACGAGCAGTACTTC.